This is a list of T cell receptor beta chains from one sample in a study of cytomegalovirus exposure and HLA in healthy donors. Profiled with immunoSEQ multiplex PCR; TCRdb holds only in-frame clones, not every one. The table has about 360,000 clones, 86% seen once. The sample comprised PBMCs. The receptors come from a woman aged 18-35 years in good health and CMV-seronegative. CDR3s include the opening cysteine and the closing phenylalanine or tryptophan. A D gene is named only where the DNA matches it firmly. Rows give clone size only sometimes, using once, few, many, or a class for an expanded clone.

TRBV27,TRBJ2-1,NA,NA,CASSFGGPSSYNEQFF,TGTGCCAGCAGTTTCGGGGGGCCCAGCTCCTACAATGAGCAGTTCTTC
TRBV25-1,TRBJ2-3,few,NA,CASSGALALNLDTQYF,TGTGCCAGCAGTGGGGCGCTAGCCCTTAATCTAGATACGCAGTATTTT
TRBV19,TRBJ1-1,NA,NA,CVGGGASEAFF,TGTGTCGGCGGGGGGGCAAGTGAAGCTTTCTTT
TRBV28,TRBJ2-7,once,NA,CATSGADSPKPYEQYF,TGTGCCACCAGTGGGGCAGACTCTCCAAAACCCTACGAGCAGTACTTC
TRBV28,TRBJ2-1,NA,TRBD2,CASLTPGGRSYNEQFF,TGTGCCAGCCTCACTCCGGGAGGTCGCTCCTACAATGAGCAGTTCTTC
TRBV28,TRBJ2-5,NA,NA,CASSLKGLPFQETQYF,TGTGCCAGCAGTTTAAAGGGACTCCCCTTCCAAGAGACCCAGTACTTC
TRBV6-6,TRBJ1-1,NA,NA,CASSPTGTEAFF,TGTGCCAGCAGTCCCACAGGGACTGAAGCTTTCTTT
TRBV10-3,TRBJ2-7,NA,TRBD1,CAIRDRFYEQYF,TGTGCCATCCGGGACAGATTCTACGAGCAGTACTTC
TRBV25-1,TRBJ1-1,NA,NA,CASSVSRARATEAFF,TGTGCCAGCAGTGTTAGCAGGGCAAGGGCCACTGAAGCTTTCTTT
TRBV2,TRBJ2-5,once,NA,CASSMTFAGQETQYF,TGTGCCAGCAGCATGACATTCGCTGGGCAAGAGACCCAGTACTTC
TRBV19,TRBJ2-7,NA,TRBD2,CASSLGGYLYEQYF,TGTGCCAGTAGTCTGGGAGGGTACCTCTACGAGCAGTACTTC
TRBV7-9,TRBJ2-7,NA,NA,CASSFTRSGQYF,TGTGCCAGCAGCTTTACTAGAAGCGGGCAGTACTTC
TRBV5-1,TRBJ2-7,NA,NA,CASRPGGGPAYEQYF,TGCGCCAGCCGCCCCGGAGGCGGTCCAGCCTACGAGCAGTACTTC
TRBV4-2,TRBJ2-7,once,TRBD2,CASSQPTSGGAGEQYF,TGTGCCAGCAGCCAGCCAACTAGCGGGGGGGCCGGGGAGCAGTACTTC
TRBV4-1,TRBJ2-4,NA,NA,CASSQEEKLLNIQYF,TGCGCCAGCAGCCAAGAGGAGAAACTTTTAAACATTCAGTACTTC
TRBV28,TRBJ1-2,NA,NA,CASSPTGDGYTF,TGTGCCAGCAGTCCCACGGGGGACGGCTACACCTTC
TRBV5-1,TRBJ1-2,few,TRBD1,CASSPRTGEDGYTF,TGCGCCAGCAGCCCCCGGACAGGGGAGGACGGCTACACCTTC
TRBV5-6,TRBJ1-5,NA,TRBD1,CASSLGVRGHDIQPQHF,TGTGCCAGCAGCTTGGGGGTCAGGGGGCATGATATTCAGCCCCAGCATTTT
TRBV28,TRBJ2-7,NA,NA,CASIRTGKIEQYF,TGTGCCAGTATCAGAACAGGGAAAATCGAGCAGTACTTC
TRBV27,TRBJ2-1,NA,NA,CASSLVREVTNEQFF,TGTGCCAGCAGTTTAGTGCGGGAAGTTACCAATGAGCAGTTCTTC
TRBV29-1,TRBJ2-5,NA,TRBD2,CSVGSSGGETQYF,TGCAGCGTTGGTAGTAGCGGGGGAGAGACCCAGTACTTC
TRBV5-4,TRBJ1-3,NA,NA,CASSFRGASGNTIYF,TGTGCCAGCAGCTTTCGGGGAGCCTCTGGAAACACCATATATTTT
TRBV6-1,TRBJ1-2,few,TRBD1,CASSRDRVISSTF,TGTGCCAGCAGCCGGGACAGGGTAATCTCTAGCACCTTC
TRBV2,TRBJ2-7,NA,NA,CASSETDSYEQYF,TGTGCCAGCAGTGAAACCGACAGCTACGAGCAGTACTTC
TRBV7-3,TRBJ2-2,NA,NA,CASSYASWPPNTGELFF,TGTGCCAGCAGCTACGCCAGTTGGCCGCCGAACACCGGGGAGCTGTTTTTT
TRBV4-1,TRBJ2-1,NA,TRBD2,CASSQDPSGRVEQFF,TGCGCCAGCAGCCAAGATCCTAGCGGGAGGGTTGAGCAGTTCTTC
TRBV2,TRBJ2-7,NA,TRBD1,CASLWTGHFYEQYF,TGTGCCAGCCTGTGGACAGGGCACTTCTACGAGCAGTACTTC
TRBV6-6,TRBJ1-1,few,NA,CASRFPLIGDTEAFF,TGTGCCAGCAGGTTCCCCCTAATCGGGGACACTGAAGCTTTCTTT
TRBV10-1,TRBJ2-3,NA,TRBD1,CASSEVGQGGDTQYF,TGCGCCAGCAGTGAAGTGGGACAGGGTGGAGATACGCAGTATTTT
TRBV30,TRBJ2-1,NA,TRBD2,CAWSGLAGYNEQFF,TGTGCCTGGAGTGGTCTAGCGGGGTACAATGAGCAGTTCTTC
TRBV28,TRBJ2-2,NA,TRBD2,CASSSGGTNTGELFF,TGTGCCAGCAGTTCGGGGGGAACGAACACCGGGGAGCTGTTTTTT
TRBV5-1,TRBJ1-2,NA,NA,CASRRIQGGPDPGYGYTF,TGCGCCAGCAGGAGAATACAGGGTGGCCCCGACCCTGGCTATGGCTACACCTTC
TRBV27,TRBJ1-2,NA,TRBD1,CASSSYSTGGSYGYTF,TGTGCCAGCAGTTCATACTCGACAGGGGGAAGCTATGGCTACACCTTC
TRBV18,TRBJ1-2,NA,TRBD1,CASSPGTGANYGYTF,TGTGCCAGCTCTCCCGGGACAGGGGCTAACTATGGCTACACCTTC
TRBV19,TRBJ2-7,NA,TRBD1,CASSIVGQGASEQYF,TGTGCCAGTAGTATCGTGGGACAGGGAGCTAGCGAGCAGTACTTC
TRBV5-1,TRBJ2-3,NA,NA,CASSPDTQYF,TGCGCCAGCAGCCCTGATACGCAGTATTTT
TRBV30,TRBJ1-3,NA,NA,CAWSPTSSGNTIYF,TGTGCCTGGAGTCCTACGAGCTCTGGAAACACCATATATTTT
TRBV2,TRBJ2-3,NA,NA,CASRVLDGASTDTQYF,TGTGCCAGCAGAGTTCTAGATGGCGCTAGCACAGATACGCAGTATTTT
TRBV7-6,TRBJ2-2,NA,NA,CASSSGFTGELFF,TGTGCCAGCAGCTCAGGGTTCACCGGGGAGCTGTTTTTT
TRBV7-9,TRBJ2-7,NA,NA,CASSQQGYEQYF,TGTGCCAGCAGCCAACAGGGATACGAGCAGTACTTC
TRBV7-9,TRBJ2-3,once,NA,CASSPGRGAPDTQYF,TGTGCCAGCAGCCCGGGCCGCGGGGCCCCAGATACGCAGTATTTT
TRBV18,TRBJ2-3,few,TRBD2,CASSRPSGGAGDTQYF,TGTGCCAGCTCACGTCCTAGCGGGGGGGCCGGAGATACGCAGTATTTT
TRBV28,TRBJ1-2,few,NA,CASSLRGPYGYTF,TGTGCCAGCAGTCTCCGCGGGCCCTATGGCTACACCTTC
TRBV29-1,TRBJ1-1,NA,NA,CSVPRWDTNTEAFF,TGCAGCGTTCCCCGTTGGGACACGAACACTGAAGCTTTCTTT
TRBV9,TRBJ2-3,NA,NA,CASSLRGAGTDTQYF,TGTGCCAGCAGCCTACGCGGCGCGGGCACAGATACGCAGTATTTT
TRBV4-1,TRBJ1-2,NA,TRBD1,CASSQDRERGHTEEYGYTF,TGCGCCAGCAGCCAAGATCGAGAAAGGGGGCACACTGAGGAGTATGGCTACACCTTC
TRBV9,TRBJ1-2,NA,NA,CASSGGQRGYTF,TGTGCCAGCAGCGGCGGACAGCGTGGCTACACCTTC
TRBV28,TRBJ1-1,NA,NA,CASSSLGGEWNTEAFF,TGTGCCAGCAGTTCCCTTGGGGGGGAATGGAACACTGAAGCTTTCTTT
TRBV19,TRBJ2-3,NA,NA,CASSIGSLPTDTQYF,TGTGCCAGTAGTATCGGTTCCCTCCCCACAGATACGCAGTATTTT
TRBV14,TRBJ1-2,NA,NA,CASSQVDSYYGYTF,TGTGCCAGCAGCCAGGTCGACAGCTACTATGGCTACACCTTC
TRBV7-9,TRBJ2-2,NA,NA,CASSLGLTLNTGELFF,TGTGCCAGCAGCTTGGGGCTGACTCTGAACACCGGGGAGCTGTTTTTT
TRBV4-1,TRBJ2-7,NA,NA,CASSDRQDPPSGEQYF,TGCGCCAGCAGCGACCGACAGGATCCTCCGAGTGGCGAGCAGTACTTC
TRBV9,TRBJ2-4,NA,NA,CASSVAEDRDIQYF,TGTGCCAGCAGCGTAGCGGAGGACAGAGACATTCAGTACTTC
TRBV13,TRBJ2-7,NA,TRBD2,CASSLAGEGSDEQYF,TGTGCCAGCAGCTTAGCTGGGGAGGGGAGTGACGAGCAGTACTTC
TRBV5-1,TRBJ1-4,NA,NA,CASSLASTEEEKLFF,TGCGCCAGCAGCTTGGCCTCTACCGAGGAAGAAAAACTGTTTTTT
TRBV7-9,TRBJ1-4,NA,TRBD1,CASSLGQTNEKLFF,TGTGCCAGCAGCTTGGGACAGACTAATGAAAAACTGTTTTTT
TRBV29-1,TRBJ1-2,NA,NA,CSVEGRGFGYTF,TGCAGCGTTGAAGGGAGAGGGTTTGGCTACACCTTC
TRBV6-5,TRBJ2-5,NA,TRBD2,CASSRLAQWETQYF,TGTGCCAGCAGTAGACTAGCCCAATGGGAGACCCAGTACTTC
TRBV4-1,TRBJ1-2,NA,NA,CASSQDDGGYYGYTF,TGCGCCAGCAGCCAAGATGACGGGGGTTACTATGGCTACACCTTC
TRBV28,TRBJ2-2,NA,TRBD2,CASSSGLANTGELFF,TGTGCCAGCAGCTCCGGACTAGCGAACACCGGGGAGCTGTTTTTT